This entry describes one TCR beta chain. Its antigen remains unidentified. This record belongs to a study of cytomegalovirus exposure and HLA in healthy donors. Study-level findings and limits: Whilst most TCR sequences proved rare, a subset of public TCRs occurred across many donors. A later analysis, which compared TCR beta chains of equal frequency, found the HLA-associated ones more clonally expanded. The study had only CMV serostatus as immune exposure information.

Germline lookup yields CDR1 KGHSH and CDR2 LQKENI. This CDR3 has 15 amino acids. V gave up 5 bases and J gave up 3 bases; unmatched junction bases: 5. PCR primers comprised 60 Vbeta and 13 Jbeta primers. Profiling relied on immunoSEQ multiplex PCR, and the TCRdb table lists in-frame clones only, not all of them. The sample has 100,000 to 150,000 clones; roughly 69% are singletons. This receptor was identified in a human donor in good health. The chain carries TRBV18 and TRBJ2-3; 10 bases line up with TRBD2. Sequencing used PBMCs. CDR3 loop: CASSGGLAATDTQYF. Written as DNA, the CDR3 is TGTGCCAGCTCAGGAGGACTAGCGGCGACAGATACGCAGTATTTT.